This T cell receptor (beta chain) was identified in a study of blood T cell repertoires in COVID-19. Study as a whole: Sites across the United States, Italy and Spain contributed samples from acute and convalescent COVID-19. PBMCs, B-cell-depleted T cells, or T cells were the source of the cDNA or gDNA that made up the material.

In the source study's methods: Amplification from reference gene primers served as the basis for estimated nucleated cell counts. Here immunoSEQ multiplex PCR was the method, and the copy in TCRdb shows in-frame clones only, minus some. V, J and clone size are taken as reported in that table, and D and trimming were inferred from the DNA itself. The sample holds fewer than 350,000 clones, 70% to 90% seen once. CDR3 size: 15 residues. Germline V gene data show CDR1 as LGHNA and CDR2 as YSLEER. Trimming shortened V by 0 bases and J by 10 bases, and 18 bases separated the two germline ends. The V gene is TRBV4-3, the J gene TRBJ1-1; D uncertain. Sample: peripheral blood. The sequence derives from a woman aged 50 to 65 who had recovered from COVID-19. The CDR3 bases are TGCGCCAGCAGCCAAGATCCCGGGGAGGGTGTCGCAGCTTTCTTT. Its translation: CASSQDPGEGVAAFF.